The present TCR beta chain was sequenced within a study of blood T cell repertoires in COVID-19 (dated by TCRdb to 2020 to 2022). Background for the entire study: The collaborator samples originated in the United States, Italy and Spain and spanned the acute and convalescent phases of COVID-19. A de-identified subject ID, COVID-19 status, age in years and sex were almost always included in the sample metadata. The material from the prospective study consisted of cDNA or gDNA derived from T cells, B-cell-depleted T cells, or PBMCs. The repertoires were released in a freely available public database meant as a resource for research on the immune response to SARS-CoV-2. Where available, HLA class I and class II types were obtained from metadata supplied by the sample provider rather than from assay-based typing. Samples came from the ongoing ImmuneRACE study (first 160 participants) plus 1,254 subjects from 6 global collaborators. Subjects who had been exposed to COVID-19, were actively infected with it, or had recovered from it provided the deeply sampled blood TCRbeta repertoires that made up the dataset.

In the case of this clone: Its antigen is unknown. The record has no base qualities; no much larger clone is one base away. Other DNA sequences in this specimen translate into the identical CDR3.

Study-level results and caveats: The amount of clinical and demographic metadata varied by source and participant and was provided uncurated.

Each collaborating institution followed its own protocols to collect whole blood in K2EDTA tubes. For TCRbeta analysis, collaborators shipped samples as frozen whole blood, isolated PBMCs, or DNA extracted from either of those sample types. TCRbeta CDR3 regions were amplified from genomic DNA by means of the immunoSEQ Assay, a bias-controlled multiplex PCR. The original pipeline was this. Within the assay, amplification of reference gene primers was used to estimate how many nucleated cells each sample contained. To quantify the absolute abundance of each unique TCRbeta CDR3 rearrangement, sequence reads were collapsed and filtered. For each sample, productive Simpson clonality was calculated as the square root of Simpson's diversity index over productive rearrangements. Entries here come from immuneACCESS through TCRdb and include only in-frame sequences with V and J called. Some clones fail to appear in such tables; in the studies checked, an unresolved V gene covers under half of the shortfall, and the cause of the remainder is unknown. The V and J calls and clone size come from that table; D and trimming were worked out from the DNA. In this sample the table shows about 75,000 clones, 84% of which occur a single time. The ten biggest clones cover 20% to 25% of the sample.

Cut back by 4 bases and 1 base, the V and J ends lie 8 bases apart. The germline V gene (reference sequence) gives CDR1 as LGHDT and CDR2 as YNNKEL. The CDR3 contains 14 residues, cysteine and phenylalanine counted. Here the CDR3 DNA is all that survives: 42 bases in frame from base 1. This receptor was identified in a woman aged 45-60 years with acute or convalescent COVID-19. The sample was peripheral blood. In this chain, TRBV3-1 (or the pseudogene TRBV3-2) is recombined with TRBJ1-3; the D segment could be TRBD1, given 5 matching bases. The CDR3 here reads CASSLGGSGNTIYF. At the DNA level, the sequence is TGTGCCAGCAGCCTCGGGGGATCTGGAAACACCATATATTTT.